A single sample is the source of the 24 T cell receptor beta chains below, sequenced in a study of cytomegalovirus exposure and HLA in healthy donors. Amplification used 60 Vbeta primers and 13 Jbeta primers. TCRdb's table, derived via immunoSEQ multiplex PCR, lists solely in-frame clones and lacks some. The repertoire holds 120,000 or so clones, with roughly 72% as singletons. What was sequenced was PBMCs. These receptors came from a man in his forties or fifties in good health and CMV-seropositive.

V and J are TRBV25-1 and TRBJ2-2; possible D gene TRBD2, 6 bases. Trimming removed 6 bases from V and 2 bases from J, with 13 bases in between. Per the germline V gene, CDR1 is MGHDK and CDR2 is SYGVNS. The CDR3 sequence is 15 residues long. CDR3: CASRGIGRNTGELFF. DNA for the CDR3: TGTGCCAGCAGGGGGATCGGGAGAAACACCGGGGAGCTGTTTTTT.

This chain's CDR3 is CASSVWPGQPESQHF. CDR3 nucleotide sequence: TGCGCCAGCAGCGTGTGGCCGGGACAGCCAGAGTCCCAGCATTTT. The J gene is TRBJ1-5, the V gene TRBV5-1; 7 nucleotides agree with TRBD1. V trimming: 4 bases; J trimming: 11 bases; junction bases outside the gene matches: 15. There are 15 residues in the CDR3. Germline lookup yields CDR1 SGHRS and CDR2 YFSETQ.

The chain carries TRBV4-3 and TRBJ2-3, with D possibly matching TRBD2 (7 bases). Germline V gene lookup returns CDR1 LGHNA and CDR2 YSLEER. V was cut by 1 base and J by 6 bases, with 20 bases left in between. The CDR3 is 17 residues long. CDR3 region: CASSQGRGGRGADTQYF. The CDR3 DNA reads as TGCGCCAGCAGCCAAGGAAGGGGTGGGAGGGGGGCGGATACGCAGTATTTT.

This chain links TRBV6-1 with TRBJ2-1; 10 nucleotides match TRBD1. CDR1 MNHNS and CDR2 SASEGT come from the germline V gene. V gave up 4 bases and J gave up 5 bases; unmatched junction bases: 8. The CDR3 totals 16 residues. CDR3 bases: TGTGCCAGCAGTGCCGCTACCGGGACAGGGGACAATGAGCAGTTCTTC. Translated, it gives CASSAATGTGDNEQFF.

This sequence joins TRBV18 and TRBJ2-1; TRBD2 might be the D (5 bases). The V gene lost 4 bases and the J gene lost 12 bases, with 22 bases spanning the gap. The CDR3 totals 15 residues. From germline, CDR1 is KGHSH and CDR2 LQKENI. CDR3 coding DNA: TGTGCCAGCTCACTCGGGATACTAACCTCTCCGGGGCAGTTCTTC. Its protein product is CASSLGILTSPGQFF.

The genes are TRBV29-1 and TRBJ2-1; 13 bases agree with TRBD2. CDR1 and CDR2 from the germline V gene are SQVTM and ANQGSEA. The CDR3 extends over 15 amino acids. Trimming took 4 bases from V and 9 from J; bases not matched to a gene: 9. This chain's CDR3 is CSVVSGLAGESEQFF. Here the CDR3 DNA reads TGCAGCGTTGTGTCCGGACTAGCGGGAGAAAGTGAGCAGTTCTTC.

This clone has a single count. The CDR3, as DNA: TGTGCCAGCAGTGAAGCGAGGGGGAATCAGCCCCAGCATTTT. Encoded protein: CASSEARGNQPQHF. This rearrangement joins TRBV6-1 to TRBJ1-5, with TRBD1 as a possible D gene (6 bases). From germline, CDR1 is MNHNS and CDR2 SASEGT. This CDR3 spans 14 amino acids. V shed 0 bases and J shed 4 bases, with 7 bases lying between them.

The chain is built from TRBV6-6 and TRBJ2-2; 7 positions match TRBD2. CDR3 length equals 16 residues. Germline V CDR1 and CDR2: MNHNY, SVGAGI (reference sequence). V shed 2 bases and J 1 base; nucleotides not matched to a gene: 4. DNA of the CDR3: TGTGCCAGCAGTTACCAAGGCGGGAGGAACACCGGGGAGCTGTTTTTT. Protein product: CASSYQGGRNTGELFF.

The table lists this clone with a few counts. The chain recombines TRBV5-1 with TRBJ2-3; the D gene is possibly TRBD2 (6 bases). CDR3 length equals 13 residues. The V gene lost 3 bases and the J gene lost 8 bases, with 13 bases spanning the gap. Germline assignment: CDR1 SGHRS and CDR2 YFSETQ. DNA of the CDR3: TGCGCCAGCAGCTCGGGGGAGGCTGCTACGCAGTATTTT. This translates into CASSSGEAATQYF. Looking up the rest from reference TRBV5-1 and TRBJ2-3 gives the full variable domain: KAGVTQTPRYLIKTRGQQVTLSCSPISGHRSVSWYQQTPGQGLQFLFEYFSETQRNKGNFPGRFSGRQFSNSRSEMNVSTLELGDSALYLCASSSGEAATQYFGPGTRLTVL.

This chain uses TRBV5-1 with TRBJ2-7; a possible D gene is TRBD2 (5 bases). Germline values: CDR1 SGHRS, CDR2 YFSETQ. Trimming cost V 3 bases and J 3 bases, with 7 bases left between them. The CDR3 is 12 amino acids. This chain's CDR3 is CASSSTSYEQYF. The CDR3 nucleotides are TGCGCCAGCAGCTCAACTAGCTACGAGCAGTACTTC.

The J gene is TRBJ2-5, the V gene TRBV7-8, with 8 nucleotides matching TRBD2. The junction had 18 bases not matched to a gene; V was cut back by 7 bases and J by 2 bases. The CDR3 is 18 amino acids. The V gene's germline CDR1 is SGHVS and CDR2 FQNEAQ. As DNA, the CDR3 is TGTGCCAGCACCCCTTTGAGCGGGAGAGCCATCGGGCAAGAGACCCAGTACTTC. Its protein product is CASTPLSGRAIGQETQYF.

Only one count was recorded for this clone. In DNA, the CDR3 is TGTGCCAGTAGTTTCGGACATACCTACGAGCAGTACTTC. It translates to CASSFGHTYEQYF. The chain is built from TRBV19 and TRBJ2-7, with D perhaps matching TRBD1 (5 bases). The CDR3 loop spans 13 amino acids. Germline values: CDR1 LNHDA, CDR2 SQIVND (reference sequence). Deletions cut 5 bases from V and 2 bases from J, with 10 bases between. The full variable domain, completed using reference TRBV19 and TRBJ2-7, is DGGITQSPKYLFRKEGQNVTLSCEQNLNHDAMYWYRQDPGQGLRLIYYSQIVNDFQKGDIAEGYSVSREKKESFPLTVTSAQKNPTAFYLCASSFGHTYEQYFGPGTRLTVT.

This chain joins TRBV7-8 and TRBJ1-3, with D hard to call. Between the trimmed V and J ends, which lost 6 bases and 0 bases, there was a span of 24 bases. CDR1 SGHVS and CDR2 FQNEAQ come from the germline V gene. This CDR3 has 19 residues. CDR3: CASSIQIPSRAGSGNTIYF. CDR3 nucleotide sequence: TGTGCCAGCAGTATACAGATCCCAAGCCGGGCGGGCTCTGGAAACACCATATATTTT.

CDR3 DNA sequence: TGTGCCAGCAGTTTAGCGGGAGGGGTCTACGAGCAGTACTTC. Translating it yields CASSLAGGVYEQYF. This sequence joins TRBV28 and TRBJ2-7; the match to TRBD2 covers 9 bases. V was pared by 2 bases and J by 3 bases, with 2 bases of the junction left unmatched. The CDR3 sequence is 14 residues long. Looked up from germline, CDR1 is MDHEN and CDR2 is SYDVKM.

This chain links TRBV5-6 with TRBJ2-4, with 7 bases identical to TRBD1. The germline V gene encodes CDR1 SGHDT and CDR2 YYEEEE. The trim removed 3 bases at V and 0 bases at J, leaving 6 bases unmatched. CDR3 length: 16 residues. The CDR3 region is CASSSGQSIAKNIQYF. The CDR3 nucleotides read TGTGCCAGCAGCTCGGGACAGTCTATAGCCAAAAACATTCAGTACTTC. Full variable domain (remainder filled in from reference TRBV5-6 and TRBJ2-4): DAGVTQSPTHLIKTRGQQVTLRCSPKSGHDTVSWYQQALGQGPQFIFQYYEEEERQRGNFPDRFSGHQFPNYSSELNVNALLLGDSALYLCASSSGQSIAKNIQYFGAGTRLSVL.

CDR3 residues: CASSVRTGNYGYTF. In nucleotides, the CDR3 is TGTGCCAGCAGTGTAAGAACAGGGAACTATGGCTACACCTTC. The chain uses TRBV2 and TRBJ1-2; D possibly corresponds to TRBD1 (6 bases). The V gene's germline CDR1 is SNHLY and CDR2 FYNNEI. V dropped 4 bases and J dropped 2 bases, with 11 bases sitting between them. This CDR3 contains 14 residues.

The gene calls are TRBV19 and TRBJ1-1; 7 bases map to TRBD1. This CDR3 has 15 residues. Trimming took 7 bases from V and 0 from J; bases not matched to a gene: 8. Germline lookup yields CDR1 LNHDA and CDR2 SQIVND (reference sequence). For the CDR3, the DNA is TGTGCCAGTATAACTACCGGGACAGTGAACACTGAAGCTTTCTTT. Its translation: CASITTGTVNTEAFF.

The chain carries TRBV5-8 and TRBJ2-1; 8 bases match TRBD2. J lost 8 bases, V lost 4 bases, and 2 bases had no gene match. This CDR3 spans 12 amino acids. Germline values: CDR1 SGHTS, CDR2 YDEGEE. This CDR3 is CASSLSGDEQFF. CDR3 in DNA: TGTGCCAGCAGCCTTAGCGGGGATGAGCAGTTCTTC.

This rearrangement joins TRBV10-2 to TRBJ1-1; TRBD1 matches 7 bases. With 6 bases clipped from V and 4 bases from J, the junction kept 8 bases outside the gene matches. The CDR3 length is 14 residues. Germline lookup yields CDR1 WSHSY and CDR2 SAAADI. CDR3 amino acids: CASREQGSGTEAFF. DNA of the CDR3: TGCGCCAGCAGGGAACAGGGGTCGGGCACTGAAGCTTTCTTT.

This chain connects TRBV5-1 to TRBJ1-5; no definite D call. This CDR3 contains 15 residues. The V gene's germline CDR1 is SGHRS and CDR2 YFSETQ. The V and J ends lost 1 base and 2 bases respectively, with 10 bases between them. CDR3 protein: CASSLTPGGNQPQHF. In nucleotides, the CDR3 is TGCGCCAGCAGCTTGACCCCCGGGGGCAATCAGCCCCAGCATTTT.

This clone appeared a few times. This sequence joins TRBV6-5 and TRBJ2-1; TRBD2 matches at 8 bases. Unmatched junction bases numbered 4, after V lost 5 bases and J lost 7 bases. Germline CDR1 reads MNHEY; CDR2 reads SVGAGI. This CDR3 has 13 residues. The CDR3 spells CASSRSGGNEQFF. The CDR3 DNA follows: TGTGCCAGCAGTCGGTCGGGAGGGAATGAGCAGTTCTTC.

This chain's CDR3 is CASSLSPLQLFF. The CDR3 bases are TGTGCCAGCAGTTTATCCCCTCTTCAACTGTTTTTT. The chain is built from TRBV28 and TRBJ1-4; unclear D gene. CDR1 is MDHEN, CDR2 SYDVKM, per germline. Deletions cut 1 base from V and 12 bases from J, with 9 bases between. The CDR3 spans 12 residues.

The chain combines TRBV6-1 with TRBJ2-1; 9 bases line up with TRBD2. Unmatched junction bases numbered 4, after V lost 5 bases and J lost 5 bases. The CDR3 extends over 14 amino acids. Germline CDR1 and CDR2: MNHNS and SASEGT. The CDR3 bases are TGTGCCAGCAGTATGCGGGGGGGCCACAATGAGCAGTTCTTC. Residues: CASSMRGGHNEQFF.

This clone has more than one count but fewer than ten. This chain joins TRBV29-1 and TRBJ2-1; D may be TRBD1 (5 bases). Between the trimmed V and J ends, which lost 0 bases and 7 bases, there was a span of 7 bases. The CDR3 has 12 amino acids. Germline CDR1 reads SQVTM; CDR2 reads ANQGSEA. CDR3 coding DNA: TGCAGCGTTGAAGACCCAGGGAATGAGCAGTTCTTC. It yields the protein CSVEDPGNEQFF.